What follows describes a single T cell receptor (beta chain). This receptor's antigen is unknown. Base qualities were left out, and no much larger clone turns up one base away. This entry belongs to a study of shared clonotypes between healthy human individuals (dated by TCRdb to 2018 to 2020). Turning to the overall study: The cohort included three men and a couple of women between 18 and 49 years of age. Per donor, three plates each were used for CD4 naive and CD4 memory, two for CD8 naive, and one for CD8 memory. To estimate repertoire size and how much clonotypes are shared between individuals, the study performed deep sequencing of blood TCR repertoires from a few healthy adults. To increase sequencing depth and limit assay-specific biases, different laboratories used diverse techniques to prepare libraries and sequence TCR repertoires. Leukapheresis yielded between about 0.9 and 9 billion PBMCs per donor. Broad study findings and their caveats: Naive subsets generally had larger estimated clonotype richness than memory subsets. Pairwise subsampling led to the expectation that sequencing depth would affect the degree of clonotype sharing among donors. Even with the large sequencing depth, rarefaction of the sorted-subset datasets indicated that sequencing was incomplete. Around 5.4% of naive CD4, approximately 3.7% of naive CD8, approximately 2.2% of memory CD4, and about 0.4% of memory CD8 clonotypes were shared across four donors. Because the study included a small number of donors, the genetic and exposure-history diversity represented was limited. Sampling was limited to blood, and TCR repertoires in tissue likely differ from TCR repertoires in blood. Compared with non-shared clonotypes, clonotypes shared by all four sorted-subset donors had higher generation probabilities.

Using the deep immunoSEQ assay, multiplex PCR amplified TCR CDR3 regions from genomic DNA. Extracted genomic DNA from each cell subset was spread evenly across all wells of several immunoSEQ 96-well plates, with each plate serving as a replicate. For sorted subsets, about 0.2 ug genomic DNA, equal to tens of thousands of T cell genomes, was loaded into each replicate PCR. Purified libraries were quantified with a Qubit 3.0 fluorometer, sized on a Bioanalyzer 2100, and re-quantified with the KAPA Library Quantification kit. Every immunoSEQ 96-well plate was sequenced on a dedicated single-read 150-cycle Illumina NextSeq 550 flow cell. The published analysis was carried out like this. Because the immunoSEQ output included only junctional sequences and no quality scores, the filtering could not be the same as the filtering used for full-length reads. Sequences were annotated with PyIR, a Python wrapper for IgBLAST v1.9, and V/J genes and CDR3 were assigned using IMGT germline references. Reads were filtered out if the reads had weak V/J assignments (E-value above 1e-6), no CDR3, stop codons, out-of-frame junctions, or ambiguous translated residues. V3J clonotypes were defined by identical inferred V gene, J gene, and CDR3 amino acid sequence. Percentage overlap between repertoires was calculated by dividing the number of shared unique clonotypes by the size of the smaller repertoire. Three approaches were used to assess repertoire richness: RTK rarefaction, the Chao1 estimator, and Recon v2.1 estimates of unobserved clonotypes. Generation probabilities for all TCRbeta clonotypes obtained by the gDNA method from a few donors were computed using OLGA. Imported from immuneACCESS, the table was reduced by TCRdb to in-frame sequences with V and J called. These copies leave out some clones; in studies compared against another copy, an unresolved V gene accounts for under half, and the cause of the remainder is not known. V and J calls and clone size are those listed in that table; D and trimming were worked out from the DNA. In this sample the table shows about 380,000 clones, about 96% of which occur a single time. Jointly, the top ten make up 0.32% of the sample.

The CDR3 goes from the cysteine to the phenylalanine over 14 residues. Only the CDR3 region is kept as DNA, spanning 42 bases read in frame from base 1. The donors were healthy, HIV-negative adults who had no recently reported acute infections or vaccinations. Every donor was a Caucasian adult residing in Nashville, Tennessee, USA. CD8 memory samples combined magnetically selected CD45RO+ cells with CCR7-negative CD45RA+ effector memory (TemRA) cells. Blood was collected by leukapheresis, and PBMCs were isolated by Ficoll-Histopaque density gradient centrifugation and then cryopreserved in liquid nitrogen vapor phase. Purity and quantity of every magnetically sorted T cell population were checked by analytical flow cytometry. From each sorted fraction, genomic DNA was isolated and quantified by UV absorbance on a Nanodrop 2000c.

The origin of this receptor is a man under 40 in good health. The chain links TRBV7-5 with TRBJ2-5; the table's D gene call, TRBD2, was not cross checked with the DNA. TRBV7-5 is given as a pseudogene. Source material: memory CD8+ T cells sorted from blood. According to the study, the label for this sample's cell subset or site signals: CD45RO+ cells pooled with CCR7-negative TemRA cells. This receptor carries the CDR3 CASSFLREQETQYF. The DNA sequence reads TGTGCCAGCAGCTTCCTCCGGGAACAAGAGACCCAGTACTTC.